These T cell receptor beta chains were read from a single sample in a study of cytomegalovirus exposure and HLA in healthy donors. Measured with immunoSEQ multiplex PCR; TCRdb has only the in-frame clones, and not every one. The sample records roughly 130,000 clones, around 80% being singletons. Sequencing used PBMCs. Receptor source: a boy aged 2-15 years in good health and CMV-seronegative. The CDR3 runs from the conserved cysteine through the conserved F or W. A D gene is named only where the DNA matches it firmly.

TRBV27	TRBD1	TRBJ1-2	TGTGCCAGCAGTGGGACAGGCTATGGCTACACCTTC	CASSGTGYGYTF
TRBV7-7	TRBD1	TRBJ2-1	TGTGCTAGCAGCTCCTCCAGGGGGAATGAGCAGTTCTTC	CASSSSRGNEQFF
TRBV15	TRBD1	TRBJ1-2	TGTGCCACCCGGGACAGGGGGCAGGTAGACTATGGCTACACCTTC	CATRDRGQVDYGYTF
TRBV6-5	TRBD1	TRBJ1-2	TGTGCCAGCAGCCGGGACAGGGGGATGAATGGCTACACCTTC	CASSRDRGMNGYTF
TRBV7-9	-	TRBJ2-1	TGTGCCAGCGGAGATCGCAATGAGCAGTTCTTC	CASGDRNEQFF
TRBV7-9	-	TRBJ2-5	TGTGCCAGCAGCTCTCGGGCAGGGTACCAAGAGACCCAGTACTTC	CASSSRAGYQETQYF
TRBV27	-	TRBJ1-2	TGTGCCAGCAGTTTAAGACAGAACTATGGCTACACCTTC	CASSLRQNYGYTF
TRBV19	-	TRBJ1-5	TGTGCCAGTAGTATAGACCCCACCATAGGGGGTAGCAATCAGCCCCAGCATTTT	CASSIDPTIGGSNQPQHF
TRBV10-1	TRBD2	TRBJ2-1	TGCGCCAGCAGTGCCCTAGCGGGGACGGGACTAGCGGGCTCCTACAATGAGCAGTTCTTC	CASSALAGTGLAGSYNEQFF
TRBV4-1	TRBD1	TRBJ1-4	TGCGCCAGCAGCCCACAACCGGGACAGGGACGTGAAAAACTGTTTTTT	CASSPQPGQGREKLFF
TRBV7-3	TRBD2	TRBJ2-1	TGTGCCAGCAGCTTCCTAGCGGGAGTTCACAATGAGCAGTTCTTC	CASSFLAGVHNEQFF
TRBV10-3	-	TRBJ1-2	TGTGCCACCAGAACAGTTAACTATGGCTACACCTTC	CATRTVNYGYTF
TRBV2	-	TRBJ1-1	TGTGCCAGCATGAACAGGGTCACTGAAGCTTTCTTT	CASMNRVTEAFF
TRBV7-9	-	TRBJ1-1	TGTGCCAGCAAGCTCCAGGTGAACACTGAAGCTTTCTTT	CASKLQVNTEAFF